This TCR beta chain emerged from a study of PD-1 blockade in classical Hodgkin lymphoma. This CDR3 contains 18 residues. The V end was cut by 2 bases, the J end by 5 bases, with 24 bases between. Germline loops: CDR1 ENHRY, CDR2 SYGVKD. The patients all showed relapse after autologous stem cell transplantation, while their brentuximab vedotin exposure varied. Repertoires were generated with immunoSEQ multiplex PCR, while TCRdb's copy carries only in-frame clones and drops some. This sample carries roughly 55,000 clones, more than 65% of them seen once, and the ten largest clones take roughly 16%. A note on this clone: Its antigen remains unknown.

Overall study results and limits: CD4+ TCR diversity climbed significantly by C4D1, unlike CD8+ TCR diversity.

This sequence joins TRBV10-3 and TRBJ1-1, with D possibly TRBD1 on 5 matching bases. This clonotype originated in a human donor with classical Hodgkin lymphoma. The material sequenced was peripheral blood mononuclear cells (PBMCs), taken at baseline. The CDR3 sequence: CAISEDPLAGGKGTEAFF. The CDR3 DNA is TGTGCCATCAGTGAGGACCCTTTGGCGGGGGGGAAGGGAACTGAAGCTTTCTTT.